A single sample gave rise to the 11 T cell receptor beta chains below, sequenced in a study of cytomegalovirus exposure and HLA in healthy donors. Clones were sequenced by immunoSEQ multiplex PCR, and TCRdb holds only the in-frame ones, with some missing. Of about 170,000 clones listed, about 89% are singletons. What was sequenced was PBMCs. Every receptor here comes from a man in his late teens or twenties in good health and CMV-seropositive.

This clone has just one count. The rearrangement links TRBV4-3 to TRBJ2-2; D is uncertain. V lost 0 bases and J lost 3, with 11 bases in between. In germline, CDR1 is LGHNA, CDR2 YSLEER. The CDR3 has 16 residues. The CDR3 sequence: CASSQEYAAHTGELFF. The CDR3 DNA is TGCGCCAGCAGCCAAGAGTACGCGGCACACACCGGGGAGCTGTTTTTT.

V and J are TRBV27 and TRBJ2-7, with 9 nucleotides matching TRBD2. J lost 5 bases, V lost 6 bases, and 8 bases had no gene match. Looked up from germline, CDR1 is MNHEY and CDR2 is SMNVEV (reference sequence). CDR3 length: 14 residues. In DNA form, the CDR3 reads TGTGCCAGCAGACGCGGGACTAGCAGCCACGAGCAGTACTTC. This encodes CASRRGTSSHEQYF.

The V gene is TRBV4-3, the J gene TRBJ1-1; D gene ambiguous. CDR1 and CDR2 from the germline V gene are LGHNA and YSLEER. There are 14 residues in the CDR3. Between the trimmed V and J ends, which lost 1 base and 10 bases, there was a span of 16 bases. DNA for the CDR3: TGCGCCAGCAGCCAAGTGGGCGTACGACCTGGAGCTTTCTTT. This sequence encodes CASSQVGVRPGAFF.

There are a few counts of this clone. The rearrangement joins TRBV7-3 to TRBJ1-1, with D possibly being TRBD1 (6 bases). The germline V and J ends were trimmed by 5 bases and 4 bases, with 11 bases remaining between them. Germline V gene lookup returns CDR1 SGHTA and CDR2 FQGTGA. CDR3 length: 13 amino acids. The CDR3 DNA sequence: TGTGCCAGCAGCCCAATCAGGGGCACTGAAGCTTTCTTT. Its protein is CASSPIRGTEAFF.

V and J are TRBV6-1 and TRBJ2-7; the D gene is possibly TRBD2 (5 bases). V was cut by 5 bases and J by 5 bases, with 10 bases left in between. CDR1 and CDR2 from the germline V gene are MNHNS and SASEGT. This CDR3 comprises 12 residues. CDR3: CASSTRVDEQYF. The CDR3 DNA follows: TGTGCCAGCAGTACTAGGGTGGACGAGCAGTACTTC.

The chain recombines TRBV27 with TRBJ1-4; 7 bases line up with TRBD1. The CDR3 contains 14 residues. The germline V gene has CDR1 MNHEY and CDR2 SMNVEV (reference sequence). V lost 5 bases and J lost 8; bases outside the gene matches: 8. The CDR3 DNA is TGTGCCAGCAGTCTAGGACAGGCCGGCGAAAAACTGTTTTTT. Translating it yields CASSLGQAGEKLFF.

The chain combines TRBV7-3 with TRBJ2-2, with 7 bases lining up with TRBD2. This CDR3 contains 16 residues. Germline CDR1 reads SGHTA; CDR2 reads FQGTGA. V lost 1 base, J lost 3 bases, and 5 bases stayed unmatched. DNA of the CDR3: TGTGCCAGCAGCTTAATGGGGAGGGTCCACACCGGGGAGCTGTTTTTT. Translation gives CASSLMGRVHTGELFF.

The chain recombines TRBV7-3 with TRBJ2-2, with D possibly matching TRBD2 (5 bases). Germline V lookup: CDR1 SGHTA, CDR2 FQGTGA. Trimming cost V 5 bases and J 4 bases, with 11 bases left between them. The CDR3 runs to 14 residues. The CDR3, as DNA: TGTGCCAGCAGCCTTGGCGGGCTCACCGGGGAGCTGTTTTTT. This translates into CASSLGGLTGELFF.

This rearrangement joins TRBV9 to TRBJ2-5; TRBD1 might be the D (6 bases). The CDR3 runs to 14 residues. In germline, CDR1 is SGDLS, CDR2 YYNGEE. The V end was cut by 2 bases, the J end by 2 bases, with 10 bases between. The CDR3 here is CASSVTGRQETQYF. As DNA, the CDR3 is TGTGCCAGCAGCGTCACAGGGCGACAAGAGACCCAGTACTTC.

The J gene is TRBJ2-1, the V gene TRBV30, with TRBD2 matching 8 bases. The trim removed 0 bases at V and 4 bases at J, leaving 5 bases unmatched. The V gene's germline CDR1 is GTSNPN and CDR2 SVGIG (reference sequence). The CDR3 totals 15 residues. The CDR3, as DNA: TGTGCCTGGAGTGTACGTACTAGCGGATACAATGAGCAGTTCTTC. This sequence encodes CAWSVRTSGYNEQFF.

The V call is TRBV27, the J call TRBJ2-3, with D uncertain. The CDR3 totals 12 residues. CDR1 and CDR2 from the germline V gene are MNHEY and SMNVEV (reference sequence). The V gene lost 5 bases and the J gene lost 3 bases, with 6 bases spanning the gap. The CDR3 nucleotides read TGTGCCAGCAGTGCTAATACAGATACGCAGTATTTT. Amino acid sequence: CASSANTDTQYF.